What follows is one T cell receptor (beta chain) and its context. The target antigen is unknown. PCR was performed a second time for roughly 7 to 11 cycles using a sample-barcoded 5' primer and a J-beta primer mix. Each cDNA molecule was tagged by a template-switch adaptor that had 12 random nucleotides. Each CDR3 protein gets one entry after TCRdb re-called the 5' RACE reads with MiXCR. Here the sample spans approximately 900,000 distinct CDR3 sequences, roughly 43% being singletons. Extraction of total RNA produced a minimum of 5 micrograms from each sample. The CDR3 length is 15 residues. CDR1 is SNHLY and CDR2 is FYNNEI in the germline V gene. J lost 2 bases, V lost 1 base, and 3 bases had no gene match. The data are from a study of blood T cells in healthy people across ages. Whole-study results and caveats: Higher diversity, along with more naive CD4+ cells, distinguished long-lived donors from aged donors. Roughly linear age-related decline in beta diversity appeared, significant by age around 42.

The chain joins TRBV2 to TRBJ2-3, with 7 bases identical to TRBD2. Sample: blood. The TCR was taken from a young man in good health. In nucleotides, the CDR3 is TGTGCCAGCAGTGAAGGCGGGAGATCCACAGATACGCAGTATTTT. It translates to CASSEGGRSTDTQYF. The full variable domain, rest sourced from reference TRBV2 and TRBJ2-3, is EPEVTQTPSHQVTQMGQEVILRCVPISNHLYFYWYRQILGQKVEFLVSFYNNEISEKSEIFDDQFSVERPDGSNFTLKIRSTKLEDSAMYFCASSEGGRSTDTQYFGPGTRLTVL.